This TCR beta chain was observed in a study of cytomegalovirus exposure and HLA in healthy donors. Findings and caveats of the study: When a later analysis compared HLA-associated TCR beta chains with equally common others, the HLA-associated chains turned out to be more clonally expanded and to have lower generation probabilities. A missense variant in DCLRE1C was later tied to TCR beta V- and J-gene trimming. A previous analysis found most TCR beta V segments productive roughly 87% or roughly 30% of the time. Several of the most significant clusters appeared linked to common viral pathogens, based on a later analysis.

The PCR used 60 Vbeta and 13 Jbeta primers. The method was immunoSEQ multiplex PCR; TCRdb's version includes in-frame clones alone and lacks a portion of them. The sample lists over 50,000 clones, 65% to 80% occurring once. Concerning this clone: Its antigen is not identified.

Specimen: PBMCs. This TCR derives from a man aged 40-50 years in good health and CMV-seropositive.

CDR3 bases: TGTGCCAGCAGTTCCCCGGGACAGGGTTACTACGAGCAGTACTTC. Translated: CASSSPGQGYYEQYF. The chain couples TRBV6-5 to TRBJ2-7; 9 positions agree with TRBD1. Trimming cost V 4 bases and J 3 bases; bases outside gene matches: 7. This CDR3 comprises 15 residues. CDR1 MNHEY and CDR2 SVGAGI come from the germline V gene.